This TCR beta chain was documented in a study of human T cells and chemical hapten exposure (dated by TCRdb to the early 2020s). For the wider study: For sensitization, 2% DPC in acetone was applied to a 2 cm by 2 cm area of upper inner arm skin. Patients additionally received weekly therapeutic DPC doses to the scalp throughout the roughly 25-week study period. Patch testing was performed on the upper back with Finn chambers containing 0.01% DPC, and the patch tests were scored after 6 days according to International Contact Dermatitis Research Group standards. The patient cohort, mostly female, included alopecia areata with under or over 50% scalp involvement, alopecia totalis and alopecia universalis. Libraries were pooled for sequencing, and per-sample TCR yields varied mainly because of small differences in library volumes within the pool. Peripheral blood TCR repertoire changes were tracked in vivo in alopecia patients during primary and secondary sensitization to the hapten diphenylcyclopropenone (DPC). Blood samples were taken from patients before sensitization (week 0) and then at 2, 6 and about 24 weeks after DPC sensitization. Blood for TCR sequencing was provided by twenty-nine alopecia patients at one to four time points (pre-sensitization, 2, 6 and 24 weeks). What the research found in general, with its limitations: DPC sensitization did not change the number of TCRs with a frequency above 1 in 1000, and there was no evidence of changes in global repertoire structure. Significantly more large CDR3 similarity clusters were formed by expanded TCRs than by pre-sensitization or healthy control sets, consistent with antigen-driven responses. Repeated subsampling changed both the strength of the expansion versus patch-test correlation and the threshold at which the correlation became significant. Because every patient had alopecia, a presumed autoimmune disease, the patients' immune response might differ from that of healthy individuals. The number of PT1 expanded TCRs positively correlated with patch test score, significant at thresholds 8, 16 and 32 but not 4.

Receptor libraries were prepared by RACE. The run used a NextSeq 500. During library preparation, unique molecular identifiers were attached to individual cDNA molecules so that TCRs could be counted quantitatively and reproducibly. Each blood RNA sample was used to sequence both TCR alpha and TCR beta chains. The study's processing was this. The median number of TCRs per sample was roughly 98,000, ranging from 23,224 to 690,600. The Decombinator software suite was used to annotate V, J and CDR3 in the TCR reads. Every sample was subsampled to the same number of TCRs (28,000) for the PS versus PT1 abundance plots. Expanded TCRs were defined as absent before sensitization and observed at least eight times at the 2-week time point. TCRdb reanalyzed the raw reads on its own, using fastp at Q25 for trimming and MiXCR for clone calling, and kept in-frame beta chains. Each entry is one CDR3 protein sequence, shown with its most common DNA and genes. The V and J calls here are based on TCRdb, not the publication. The sample profile shows about 350,000 distinct CDR3 sequences; more than 5% of them were found once. The top ten clonotypes cover about 5% of the sample.

According to the germline V gene, CDR1 reads SGHVS and CDR2 reads FQNEAQ. The CDR3 spans 16 residues, from the cysteine through the phenylalanine. The read is trimmed to its CDR3 DNA, 48 bases read in frame from base 1. Trimming removed 1 base from V and 1 base from J; the gene matches leave 2 bases unexplained. This specimen's time point label, interpreted: patch test 2, 6 weeks after DPC sensitization. The treatment or condition label corresponds to: therapeutic diphenylcyclopropenone sensitization with weekly scalp DPC. At each patch-test visit, blood was drawn before the patch test was applied. To be eligible, patients had to be aged 18 to 70, diagnosed with alopecia and judged suitable for DPC therapy, while pregnant patients were excluded. Total RNA was extracted from unfractionated whole blood collected in Tempus Blood RNA tubes. A remark on this clonotype: The antigen this receptor binds is unknown. Base-call qualities are not available, and no considerably larger clone is one nucleotide away.

This material consisted of whole blood, taken in connection with sensitization to the hapten diphenylcyclopropenone (DPC). This TCR was sampled from a woman in her late teens or twenties with alopecia areata. Some clones in this sample may be carry-over from other donors' samples. The sequence joins TRBV7-8 to TRBJ2-5; 11 middle bases align to TRBD2. The sequence in DNA is TGTGCCAGCAGCTTAGAACTAGCGGGGGCCCAAGAGACCCAGTACTTC. Its protein reads: CASSLELAGAQETQYF.